The present T cell receptor (beta chain) was sequenced within a study of T cells in tumors after PD-1 blockade. In the study overall: Patients had no prior checkpoint blockade, systemic immunosuppressants, or anti-cancer therapy within 4 weeks. During anti-PD-1 treatment, some patients continued daily vismodegib 150 mg.

Tumor or blood genomic DNA was sequenced, with inputs of about 550 ng to 6,500 ng. Sequenced by immunoSEQ multiplex PCR; TCRdb stores in-frame clones only, minus some. The table shows approximately 63,000 clones, with 74% occurring only once. Germline CDR1 reads SQVTM; CDR2 reads ANQGSEA. This CDR3 region has 12 residues. Trimming took 4 bases from V and 2 from J, leaving 8 bases between them. This sequence originates from a human donor with basal cell carcinoma. The input for sequencing was PBMCs, taken after anti-PD-1 treatment. The chain combines TRBV29-1 with TRBJ1-1, with no clear D. CDR3 amino acids: CSVGRGNTEAFF. DNA of the CDR3: TGCAGCGTTGGTCGGGGAAACACTGAAGCTTTCTTT.